Listed below are T cell receptor beta chains from one sample, sequenced in a study of CD8 T cells in ankylosing spondylitis. TCRdb re-analysed the 5' RACE reads in MiXCR, keeping a single row per CDR3 protein. Among 450,000 to 550,000 distinct CDR3 sequences listed, about 5.2% were seen once. Material for sequencing was blood, either unsorted or a sorted T cell fraction (not recorded which). The receptors originated from a male donor with ankylosing spondylitis. Both conserved end residues are trimmed from each CDR3.

j_call: TRBJ2-7
v_call: TRBV28
cdr3_aa: ASSPVRPYEQY

j_call: TRBJ2-1
v_call: TRBV5-1
cdr3_aa: ASSSSPPIEEQF

j_call: TRBJ1-2
v_call: TRBV7-2
cdr3_aa: AIRPRRLYGYT

j_call: TRBJ2-1
v_call: TRBV9
cdr3_aa: ASSVAPQGAYNEQF

j_call: TRBJ2-1
v_call: TRBV29-1
cdr3_aa: SVDKAGTNNEQF

j_call: TRBJ1-4
v_call: TRBV20-1
cdr3_aa: SARSRGGEKLF

j_call: TRBJ2-1
v_call: TRBV5-5
cdr3_aa: ASTPAGGEQF

j_call: TRBJ1-3
v_call: TRBV4-3
cdr3_aa: ASSQEWAQGTSGNTIY

j_call: TRBJ1-5
v_call: TRBV6-2/TRBV6-3
cdr3_aa: ASSYKNLGQPQH

j_call: TRBJ1-6
v_call: TRBV4-2
cdr3_aa: ASGTGDSYNSPLH

j_call: TRBJ1-5
v_call: TRBV28
cdr3_aa: ASRSPEVGQPQH

j_call: TRBJ2-1
v_call: TRBV6-1
cdr3_aa: ASTEGRLI

j_call: TRBJ1-1
v_call: TRBV6-2/TRBV6-3
cdr3_aa: ASSSGRENTEAF

j_call: TRBJ1-6
v_call: TRBV27
cdr3_aa: ASSLLGATGQGSSPLH

j_call: TRBJ1-2
v_call: TRBV18
cdr3_aa: ASSPYYDGYT

j_call: TRBJ1-4
v_call: TRBV7-9
cdr3_aa: ASSQRTGKLF

j_call: TRBJ2-2
v_call: TRBV10-3
cdr3_aa: AISSSREYTGELF

j_call: TRBJ2-5
v_call: TRBV28
cdr3_aa: ASRQGLAEETQY

j_call: TRBJ2-1
v_call: TRBV11-1
cdr3_aa: ASGVLAGGTEQF

j_call: TRBJ2-7
v_call: TRBV29-1
cdr3_aa: SAAPIQGYEQY

j_call: TRBJ1-5
v_call: TRBV7-8
cdr3_aa: ASSFKVWPQH

j_call: TRBJ2-5
v_call: TRBV24-1
cdr3_aa: ATSDKGEETQY

j_call: TRBJ2-3
v_call: TRBV7-6
cdr3_aa: ASSPSRSQTDTQY

j_call: TRBJ1-2
v_call: TRBV10-2
cdr3_aa: ASSESGVYGYT

j_call: TRBJ1-2
v_call: TRBV29-1
cdr3_aa: SVGTGNYGYT

j_call: TRBJ1-5
v_call: TRBV30
cdr3_aa: AWSATGNQPQH

j_call: TRBJ2-3
v_call: TRBV12-3/TRBV12-4
cdr3_aa: ASRTGRIGTDTQY

j_call: TRBJ2-5
v_call: TRBV29-1
cdr3_aa: SVDSIGRQETQY

j_call: TRBJ2-7
v_call: TRBV5-1
cdr3_aa: ASSLTLGQPGYEQY

j_call: TRBJ1-6
v_call: TRBV10-3
cdr3_aa: AIRTLYNSPLH

j_call: TRBJ2-7
v_call: TRBV29-1
cdr3_aa: SVDLAGSSYEQY

j_call: TRBJ2-2
v_call: TRBV7-9
cdr3_aa: ATPWRRLNTGELF